Described below is a single T cell receptor (beta chain) sequence and its context. TCRdb reprocessed the 5' RACE reads with MiXCR, giving one entry per CDR3 protein. The sample comprises just under 550,000 distinct CDR3 sequences, about a fifth of which are singletons, and under 15% rests with the top ten. This sample was included in a study of T-cell memory formation after mild COVID-19. This CDR3 has 14 amino acids. V gave up 4 bases and J gave up 6 bases, with 13 bases separating them. Germline loops: CDR1 SGHTA, CDR2 FQGNSA. The chain couples TRBV7-2 to TRBJ1-5; D gene ambiguous. The specimen sequenced was PBMCs or a T cell subset sorted from them (not recorded which). This TCR derives from an adult woman who had mild COVID-19 (a few samples of this study predate the infection). Cell type and time point are not known. This chain's CDR3 is CASSSGVPGQPQHF. Here the CDR3 DNA reads TGTGCCAGCAGCTCGGGCGTTCCGGGTCAGCCCCAGCATTTT.